The 7 T cell receptor beta chains below all came from one sample that was sequenced in a study of blood T cell repertoires in COVID-19. Libraries were prepared by immunoSEQ multiplex PCR; TCRdb keeps only in-frame clonotypes and omits some of them. This sample has 440,000 or so clones, with about nine tenths found just once. Sequences were obtained from peripheral blood. These TCRs come from a woman aged 40 to 55 with COVID-19, enrolled during active disease.

CDR3: CASSPGRGSPLHF. The DNA of the CDR3 is TGTGCCAGCAGTCCCGGGAGGGGTTCACCCCTCCACTTT. The rearrangement links TRBV27 to TRBJ1-6; possibly TRBD1 for D (5 bases). In germline, CDR1 is MNHEY, CDR2 SMNVEV (reference sequence). CDR3 length: 13 residues. The V and J ends lost 5 bases and 9 bases respectively, with 11 bases between them.

The rearrangement uses TRBV22-1 and TRBJ1-2; TRBD1 is taken as the D call from the table, unchecked against the DNA. TRBV22-1 is a pseudogene. The CDR3 is 17 amino acids. CDR3 protein: CPGSDTPRHRVYYGYTF. The CDR3 coding sequence is TGTCCTGGGAGCGACACGCCGAGGCACAGGGTGTACTATGGCTACACCTTC.

The V gene is TRBV9, the J gene TRBJ1-2, with TRBD1 as a possible D gene (5 bases). V lost 0 bases and J lost 8, with 20 bases in between. The germline gives CDR1 SGDLS, CDR2 YYNGEE. This CDR3 has 16 amino acids. CDR3 nucleotide sequence: TGTGCCAGCAGCGTAGTCCCCGGGGGGGAAGGCGCAGGCTACACCTTC. This encodes CASSVVPGGEGAGYTF.

In the case of this clone: Other nucleotide sequences from this sample produce the same CDR3. V gene TRBV5-1 combines with J gene TRBJ1-6; 8 nucleotides match TRBD1. Germline trimming cut 4 bases from V and 3 bases from J; bases unmatched to any gene: 3. Germline CDR1 is SGHRS and CDR2 is YFSETQ. This CDR3 comprises 15 residues. The CDR3 sequence is CASSPGQGYNSPLHF. The CDR3 bases are TGCGCCAGCAGCCCTGGACAGGGCTATAATTCACCCCTCCACTTT.

The J gene is TRBJ1-4, the V gene TRBV5-1; the match to TRBD1 covers 7 bases. The CDR3 spans 14 residues. Losses at the gene ends were 1 base for V and 6 bases for J; bases not matched to a gene: 3. Germline-derived CDR1 and CDR2 are SGHRS and YFSETQ. CDR3 in DNA: TGCGCCAGCAGCTTGAAGGGGGCCGATGAAAAACTGTTTTTT. It encodes CASSLKGADEKLFF.

The chain recombines TRBV10-3 with TRBJ2-7, with 10 bases fitting TRBD2. V trimming: 5 bases; J trimming: 4 bases; junction bases outside the gene matches: 5. CDR3 size: 14 residues. Per germline, CDR1 ENHRY and CDR2 SYGVKD. The CDR3 DNA reads TGTGCCATCAGTTTAGCGGGGGGTTCTTACGAGCAGTACTTC. Protein sequence: CAISLAGGSYEQYF.

The chain couples TRBV2 to TRBJ2-7, with TRBD2 identical over 8 bases. The CDR3 has 15 residues. The germline CDR1 and CDR2 sequences are SNHLY and FYNNEI. V trimming: 4 bases; J trimming: 3 bases; junction bases outside the gene matches: 8. The CDR3 spells CASSVGRGGFYEQYF. CDR3 nucleotides: TGTGCCAGCAGTGTCGGTCGGGGGGGGTTCTACGAGCAGTACTTC.